These 18 T cell receptor beta chains came from one sample sequenced in a study of beta chain features in type 1 diabetes. All of the isolated RNA was reverse transcribed, so expressed TCRB transcripts were sequenced. Clones were read by immunoSEQ multiplex PCR, and TCRdb kept only the in-frame ones, dropping some. The sample carries fewer than 200,000 clones, approximately 8.1% recorded once. Source material: central memory CD4+ T cells from blood. The source of these receptors is a man between 18 and 29 years old in good health.

This clone was recorded a few times. The chain combines TRBV28 with TRBJ1-2; TRBD1 agrees at 10 bases. This CDR3 spans 14 amino acids. From germline, CDR1 is MDHEN and CDR2 SYDVKM. With V trimmed by 2 bases and J by 4 bases, 1 base remained unmatched. This CDR3 is CASSLGTGAYGYTF. In nucleotides, the CDR3 is TGTGCCAGCAGTTTAGGGACAGGGGCCTATGGCTACACCTTC.

This clone was seen only a few times. For the CDR3, the DNA is TGTGCCAGCGGCGGGAGAGCCTACAATGAGCAGTTCTTC. Residues: CASGGRAYNEQFF. V usage is TRBV7-2 and J usage is TRBJ2-1, with 7 positions matching TRBD2. With 8 bases clipped from V and 2 bases from J, the junction kept 3 bases outside the gene matches. The CDR3 is 13 amino acids. The germline CDR1 and CDR2 sequences are SGHTA and FQGNSA.

The V gene is TRBV5-1, the J gene TRBJ2-2; 9 bases align to TRBD2. CDR3 size: 16 residues. Germline V gene data show CDR1 as SGHRS and CDR2 as YFSETQ. With 2 bases clipped from V and 5 bases from J, the junction kept 7 bases outside the gene matches. This CDR3 reads CASSLLAGDSTGELFF. DNA for the CDR3: TGCGCCAGCAGCTTATTAGCGGGGGATTCGACCGGGGAGCTGTTTTTT.

In its sample, this clone was seen many times. The V call is TRBV7-2, the J call TRBJ2-4; 8 positions agree with TRBD1. Unmatched junction bases numbered 5, after V lost 5 bases and J lost 8 bases. The CDR3 covers 13 residues. Germline V gene lookup returns CDR1 SGHTA and CDR2 FQGNSA. CDR3 nucleotides: TGTGCCAGCAGCGTCGACAGGGGTGACATTCAGTACTTC. Translating it yields CASSVDRGDIQYF.

The J gene is TRBJ1-1, the V gene TRBV19; D perhaps matches TRBD1 (6 bases). This CDR3 region has 14 residues. Germline V CDR1 and CDR2: LNHDA, SQIVND (reference sequence). Trimming took 7 bases from V and 5 from J, leaving 17 bases between them. CDR3 coding DNA: TGTGCCAGTACCACGGGGGGCCCTCGGACTGAAGCTTTCTTT. This sequence encodes CASTTGGPRTEAFF.

This clone appeared many times. This chain connects TRBV29-1 to TRBJ2-7; 9 positions match TRBD1. Germline CDR1 and CDR2: SQVTM and ANQGSEA. CDR3 length: 13 residues. J lost 4 bases, V lost 6 bases, and 7 bases had no gene match. In DNA, the CDR3 is TGCAGCGTCGACGGGACAGGGATATACGAGCAGTACTTC. Residues: CSVDGTGIYEQYF.

This clone was recorded many times. CDR3: CASSQDRDVGGYTF. CDR3 in DNA: TGCGCCAGCAGCCAAGACAGGGATGTCGGTGGCTACACCTTC. The J gene is TRBJ1-2, the V gene TRBV4-3; D may be TRBD1 (5 bases). The CDR3 has 14 residues. Germline V CDR1 and CDR2: LGHNA, YSLEER. Trimming cost V 0 bases and J 7 bases, with 12 bases left between them.

V usage is TRBV2 and J usage is TRBJ2-1; TRBD2 matches at 15 bases. This CDR3 comprises 15 residues. Germline assignment: CDR1 SNHLY and CDR2 FYNNEI. The J segment lost 12 bases and the V segment lost 6 bases, leaving 9 bases of the junction unmatched. The CDR3 reads CASRAGTSGGHTQFF. The CDR3 DNA reads TGTGCCAGCAGGGCCGGGACTAGCGGGGGGCATACGCAGTTCTTC.

This clone occurred a few times. The chain couples TRBV28 to TRBJ2-6; the match to TRBD1 covers 9 bases. V trimming: 6 bases; J trimming: 0 bases; junction bases outside the gene matches: 3. The CDR3 consists of 16 residues. CDR1 and CDR2 (germline): MDHEN, SYDVKM. The CDR3: CASSGTGLSGANVLTF. The CDR3 coding sequence is TGTGCCAGCAGCGGGACAGGGCTCTCTGGGGCCAACGTCCTGACTTTC.

V usage is TRBV28 and J usage is TRBJ2-7; D gene unclear. Germline values: CDR1 MDHEN, CDR2 SYDVKM. The CDR3 runs to 13 residues. V was cut by 7 bases and J by 6 bases, with 16 bases left in between. The CDR3 loop is CASIRQLQGEQYF. The CDR3 DNA is TGTGCCAGCATACGACAACTGCAAGGCGAGCAGTACTTC.

This clone was seen ten or more times. The chain is built from TRBV5-1 and TRBJ2-2; no clear D gene. Per the germline V gene, CDR1 is SGHRS and CDR2 is YFSETQ. There are 13 residues in the CDR3. Deletions cut 5 bases from V and 3 bases from J, with 8 bases between. This chain's CDR3 is CASRTEYTGELFF. In nucleotides, the CDR3 is TGCGCCAGCAGAACAGAATACACCGGGGAGCTGTTTTTT.

This clone has a count of ten or more. The rearrangement joins TRBV9 to TRBJ1-1; D unclear. Per germline, CDR1 SGDLS and CDR2 YYNGEE. The V and J ends lost 1 base and 5 bases respectively, with 15 bases between them. The CDR3 length is 15 residues. The CDR3 DNA is TGTGCCAGCAGCGTATATGACACTGGTCGTACTGAAGCTTTCTTT. Protein sequence: CASSVYDTGRTEAFF.

This clone was seen many times. The CDR3 here is CASSLEGGYEQYF. In DNA form, the CDR3 reads TGTGCCAGCAGCTTAGAAGGAGGCTACGAGCAGTACTTC. The V and J genes are TRBV11-3 and TRBJ2-7, with D possibly TRBD2 on 5 matching bases. Germline V lookup: CDR1 SGHNT, CDR2 YENEEA. Trimming removed 0 bases from V and 3 bases from J, with 6 bases in between. There are 13 residues in the CDR3.

This chain joins TRBV7-9 and TRBJ2-1; D possibly corresponds to TRBD2 (6 bases). Trimming took 4 bases from V and 10 from J, leaving 14 bases between them. The germline V gene encodes CDR1 SEHNR and CDR2 FQNEAQ (reference sequence). This CDR3 contains 13 residues. CDR3 DNA: TGTGCCAGCAGCTGGAGGGACGGGCAAGAGCAGTTCTTC. It codes for CASSWRDGQEQFF.

The rearrangement links TRBV29-1 to TRBJ2-3; 7 nucleotides line up with TRBD1. CDR1 is SQVTM and CDR2 is ANQGSEA in the germline V gene. The junction had 3 bases not matched to a gene; V was cut back by 5 bases and J by 1 base. This CDR3 has 13 residues. CDR3 sequence: CSVNTGGTDTQYF. As DNA, the CDR3 is TGCAGCGTTAATACAGGGGGCACAGATACGCAGTATTTT.

This sequence joins TRBV4-1 and TRBJ1-1; 7 bases are a match to TRBD1. This CDR3 is 16 amino acids long. Germline assignment: CDR1 MGHRA and CDR2 YSYEKL. Losses at the gene ends were 1 base for V and 0 bases for J; bases not matched to a gene: 5. DNA of the CDR3: TGCGCCAGCAGCCAAGTGACAGGGCAGATGAACACTGAAGCTTTCTTT. The encoded protein is CASSQVTGQMNTEAFF.

This chain connects TRBV9 to TRBJ1-5; D perhaps matches TRBD1 (5 bases). The CDR3 covers 15 residues. Trimming stripped 0 bases from V and 0 bases from J, with 7 bases between. Germline V gene lookup returns CDR1 SGDLS and CDR2 YYNGEE. The CDR3 sequence is CASSVGGDSNQPQHF. CDR3 coding DNA: TGTGCCAGCAGCGTAGGGGGGGATAGCAATCAGCCCCAGCATTTT.

There are a few counts of this clone. In DNA, the CDR3 is TGTGCCAGCAGCTTTACAGGGACCTACGAGCAGTACTTC. Amino acid sequence: CASSFTGTYEQYF. This rearrangement joins TRBV7-2 to TRBJ2-7; D perhaps matches TRBD1 (6 bases). CDR3 length: 13 amino acids. The V and J ends lost 3 bases and 2 bases respectively, with 8 bases between them. Per germline, CDR1 SGHTA and CDR2 FQGNSA.